Following are 13 T cell receptor beta chains from one sample sequenced in a study of type 1 regulatory T cells. TCRdb redid the calling of the reads with MiXCR, one entry per CDR3 protein. The table has some 100,000 distinct CDR3 sequences, roughly 30% seen once; the top ten hold about 2.4%. Sequencing was carried out using CD4+ T cells, either the whole sample or a sorted fraction (not recorded which). The receptors come from a human donor in good health.

This clonotype was found many times. This chain links TRBV20-1 with TRBJ2-3; 7 bases are shared with TRBD2. This CDR3 contains 14 residues. Trimming removed 1 base from V and 6 bases from J; junction bases left unmatched: 7. CDR1 and CDR2 (germline): DFQATT, SNEGSKA (reference sequence). The CDR3 sequence: CSARGGGRRDTQYF. The CDR3 DNA follows: TGCAGTGCTAGAGGAGGCGGGAGAAGGGATACGCAGTATTTT.

In its sample, this clonotype was seen a few times. CDR3 bases: TGCGCCAGCAGGTCGACAGGGTTCGGGGCCAACGTCCTGACTTTC. It yields the protein CASRSTGFGANVLTF. The V call is TRBV5-1, the J call TRBJ2-6, with 7 bases fitting TRBD1. CDR1 and CDR2 (germline): SGHRS, YFSETQ. V lost 5 bases, J lost 4 bases, and 6 bases stayed unmatched. This CDR3 has 15 amino acids.

This clonotype was detected only a few times. The J gene is TRBJ2-7, the V gene TRBV29-1; 7 nucleotides line up with TRBD1. Germline V gene sequence: CDR1 SQVTM, CDR2 ANQGSEA. Trimming at V came to 6 bases and at J to 0 bases, leaving 5 bases not matched to a gene. The CDR3 is 13 amino acids. CDR3 bases: TGCAGCGTGACCCGGGACAGCTCCTACGAGCAGTACTTC. Residues: CSVTRDSSYEQYF.

CDR3 DNA sequence: TGCAGCTCCTTTGGGGGTGGCACTGAAGCTTTCTTT. It is translated as CSSFGGGTEAFF. V is TRBV29-1 and J is TRBJ1-1, with D perhaps TRBD1 (5 bases). V was clipped by 8 bases and J by 4 bases, with 14 bases between them. The CDR3 has 12 amino acids. Germline V lookup: CDR1 SQVTM, CDR2 ANQGSEA.

This clonotype has just a few counts. The J gene is TRBJ1-1, the V gene TRBV20-1, with a possible D match to TRBD1 (6 bases). V was cut by 3 bases and J by 5 bases, with 22 bases left in between. Germline values: CDR1 DFQATT, CDR2 SNEGSKA (reference sequence). CDR3 size: 16 residues. CDR3 region: CSASSGSGGGGTEAFF. In DNA, the CDR3 is TGCAGTGCTAGTTCGGGCTCTGGAGGGGGTGGGACTGAAGCTTTCTTT.

The chain carries TRBV12-3 or TRBV12-4 and TRBJ1-1; D may be TRBD1 (5 bases). Trimming took off 8 bases at V and 0 bases at J, with 13 bases between the two ends. The CDR3 has 14 amino acids. The CDR3 is CASGGSTMNTEAFF. The CDR3 DNA is TGTGCCAGCGGGGGGAGTACCATGAACACTGAAGCTTTCTTT.

As regards this clonotype: At one boundary the junction diverges from the germline segment, which might be a read error. V and J are TRBV7-9 and TRBJ2-2, with D uncertain. The CDR3 has 14 amino acids. CDR1 SEHNR and CDR2 FQNEAQ come from the germline V gene (reference sequence). The CDR3 DNA reads as TGTGCCAACAGCTTAGTAGTTCCCACCGGGGAGCTGTTTTTT. Its translation: CANSLVVPTGELFF.

The V call is TRBV2, the J call TRBJ2-5; D could derive from TRBD1 or TRBD2 (5 bases each). Trimming removed 10 bases at V and 1 base at J, with 16 bases between. Looked up from germline, CDR1 is SNHLY and CDR2 is FYNNEI. This CDR3 has 14 residues. CDR3 region: CANNDFGGQETQYF. CDR3 bases: TGTGCCAACAACGATTTTGGGGGCCAAGAGACCCAGTACTTC. The complete variable domain, with remaining parts taken from reference TRBV2 and TRBJ2-5, reads EPEVTQTPSHQVTQMGQEVILRCVPISNHLYFYWYRQILGQKVEFLVSFYNNEISEKSEIFDDQFSVERPDGSNFTLKIRSTKLEDSAMYFCANNDFGGQETQYFGPGTRLLVL.

The CDR3 nucleotides read TGTGCCACCAGCAGAGATTGCACAGGGATCCTCTATGGCTACACCTTC. Encoded protein: CATSRDCTGILYGYTF. The V and J genes are TRBV15 and TRBJ1-2; D is possibly TRBD1 (6 bases). The CDR3 covers 16 residues. The V end lost 0 bases, the J end lost 4 bases, and 15 bases lay between the germline ends. Germline CDR1 reads LNHNV; CDR2 reads YYDKDF (reference sequence).

J is TRBJ1-1 and V is TRBV29-1; D is uncertain. The CDR3 contains 13 residues. The germline V gene encodes CDR1 SQVTM and CDR2 ANQGSEA. With 2 bases removed from V and 2 bases from J, the gap between germline ends came to 9 bases. CDR3 in amino acids: CSVETQSNTEAFF. As DNA, the CDR3 is TGCAGCGTTGAAACCCAGTCAAACACTGAAGCTTTCTTT. Full variable domain (missing parts from reference TRBV29-1 and TRBJ1-1): SAVISQKPSRDICQRGTSLTIQCQVDSQVTMMFWYRQQPGQSLTLIATANQGSEATYESGFVIDKFPISRPNLTFSTLTVSNMSPEDSSIYLCSVETQSNTEAFFGQGTRLTVV.

The V call is TRBV3-1, the J call TRBJ2-1; possibly TRBD1 for D (5 bases). Per germline, CDR1 LGHDT and CDR2 YNNKEL (reference sequence). CDR3 length: 12 residues. V lost 6 bases and J lost 6, with 9 bases in between. In DNA, the CDR3 is TGTGCCAGCAGACAGGAGCCCAATGAGCAGTTCTTC. Protein product: CASRQEPNEQFF.

V gene TRBV6-2 or TRBV6-3 combines with J gene TRBJ2-3; D is perhaps TRBD2 (6 bases). V shed 6 bases and J shed 3 bases, with 10 bases lying between them. The V gene's germline CDR1 is MNHEY and CDR2 SVGEGT. This CDR3 has 13 residues. The CDR3 bases are TGTGCCAGCAGCACCCGGGGGACAGATACGCAGTATTTT. Its protein is CASSTRGTDTQYF.

This chain uses TRBV18 with TRBJ2-5, with TRBD2 matching 10 bases. The CDR3 extends over 18 amino acids. With V trimmed by 3 bases and J by 5 bases, 15 bases remained unmatched. Germline V gene sequence: CDR1 KGHSH, CDR2 LQKENI. The CDR3 bases are TGTGCCAGCTCACCGTTCGAATCCCTAGCGGGAGAGAGGGAGACCCAGTACTTC. Amino acids: CASSPFESLAGERETQYF.